Presented here are 30 T cell receptor beta chains from one specimen sequenced in a study of T cell responses to AZD1222 COVID-19 vaccine. The protocol was immunoSEQ multiplex PCR, while the TCRdb copy is restricted to in-frame clones and leaves out a portion. The data contain 150,000 or so clones, 80% to 90% of them singletons. The input for sequencing was peripheral blood, taken after recovery from COVID-19. The origin of the receptors is an adult who had recovered from COVID-19.

This clone turned up a few times. The V and J genes are TRBV7-9 and TRBJ1-2; unclear D gene. Germline assignment: CDR1 SEHNR and CDR2 FQNEAQ (reference sequence). The germline V and J ends were trimmed by 7 bases and 4 bases, with 16 bases remaining between them. The CDR3 contains 14 residues. DNA for the CDR3: TGTGCCAGCACCATCCCAAGGGAGGGCTATGGCTACACCTTC. This codes for CASTIPREGYGYTF.

V gene TRBV5-6 combines with J gene TRBJ1-5; 9 nucleotides line up with TRBD1. The CDR3 loop spans 15 amino acids. Trimming cost V 4 bases and J 5 bases; bases outside gene matches: 7. Germline assignment: CDR1 SGHDT and CDR2 YYEEEE. CDR3 sequence reads: CASSRTGGKDQPQHF. The DNA for the CDR3 is TGTGCCAGCAGCCGTACAGGGGGCAAGGATCAGCCCCAGCATTTT.

The chain has TRBV29-1 and TRBJ2-1, with TRBD2 identical over 8 bases. The V gene end was trimmed by 7 bases and the J gene end by 6 bases; junction bases not matched to a gene: 5. This CDR3 region has 12 residues. Germline assignment: CDR1 SQVTM and CDR2 ANQGSEA. The CDR3 DNA reads as TGCAGCGCTTTCCTAGCGGGCAATGAGCAGTTCTTC. Amino acid sequence: CSAFLAGNEQFF.

The sample holds one count of this clone. The rearrangement links TRBV10-3 to TRBJ2-7; D gene ambiguous. The CDR3 has 12 amino acids. Per the germline V gene, CDR1 is ENHRY and CDR2 is SYGVKD. The V and J ends lost 11 bases and 1 base respectively, with 12 bases between them. The CDR3 reads CAVKSQSYEQYF. CDR3 sequence (DNA): TGTGCCGTCAAGTCCCAGTCCTACGAGCAGTACTTC.

The chain combines TRBV12-5 with TRBJ2-1; 8 bases agree with TRBD1. Germline trimming cut 9 bases from V and 4 bases from J; bases unmatched to any gene: 14. The CDR3 loop spans 16 amino acids. Germline CDR1 LGHNT, CDR2 FRNRAP. The CDR3 DNA sequence: TGTGCTAGCCACCAGGGGGCGGGGAATTATTACAATGAGCAGTTCTTC. Protein: CASHQGAGNYYNEQFF. Drawing the rest from reference TRBV12-5 and TRBJ2-1, the complete variable domain is DARVTQTPRHKVTEMGQEVTMRCQPILGHNTVFWYRQTMMQGLELLAYFRNRAPLDDSGMPKDRFSAEMPDATLATLKIQPSEPRDSAVYFCASHQGAGNYYNEQFFGPGTRLTVL.

This sequence joins TRBV5-1 and TRBJ2-7; TRBD1 agrees at 7 bases. From germline, CDR1 is SGHRS and CDR2 YFSETQ. With 4 bases clipped from V and 3 bases from J, the junction kept 4 bases outside the gene matches. This CDR3 comprises 13 residues. In DNA form, the CDR3 reads TGCGCCAGCAGCCCTTGGACAGGCTACGAGCAGTACTTC. It encodes CASSPWTGYEQYF. Full variable domain (remainder filled in from reference TRBV5-1 and TRBJ2-7): KAGVTQTPRYLIKTRGQQVTLSCSPISGHRSVSWYQQTPGQGLQFLFEYFSETQRNKGNFPGRFSGRQFSNSRSEMNVSTLELGDSALYLCASSPWTGYEQYFGPGTRLTVT.

This chain links TRBV7-9 with TRBJ1-5, with D perhaps matching TRBD1 (5 bases). V lost 4 bases, J lost 2 bases, and 12 bases lay in between. Germline CDR1 SEHNR, CDR2 FQNEAQ (reference sequence). CDR3 length: 15 residues. The CDR3 region has the DNA TGTGCCAGCAGCTCTGGCGGGGGTGGCAATCAGCCCCAGCATTTT. It codes for CASSSGGGGNQPQHF.

This clone was observed a single time. The chain has TRBV9 and TRBJ1-1; TRBD1 aligns across 8 bases. Germline V CDR1 and CDR2: SGDLS, YYNGEE. The J segment lost 3 bases and the V segment lost 4 bases, leaving 14 bases of the junction unmatched. CDR3 length: 17 residues. In DNA form, the CDR3 reads TGTGCCAGCAGCACCCGACAGGGGCGGGGTCGAGACACTGAAGCTTTCTTT. Amino acid sequence: CASSTRQGRGRDTEAFF.

This sequence joins TRBV27 and TRBJ2-7; 7 bases line up with TRBD1. The CDR3 spans 13 residues. Trimming took 6 bases from V and 1 from J; bases not matched to a gene: 3. In germline, CDR1 is MNHEY, CDR2 SMNVEV (reference sequence). The CDR3: CASRGQSSYEQYF. In DNA form, the CDR3 reads TGTGCCAGCAGGGGACAGTCATCCTACGAGCAGTACTTC.

The chain joins TRBV28 to TRBJ1-4; D ambiguous. This CDR3 contains 14 residues. Germline V gene lookup returns CDR1 MDHEN and CDR2 SYDVKM. V lost 0 bases and J lost 5, with 7 bases in between. CDR3 loop: CASSLWEENEKLFF. CDR3 in DNA: TGTGCCAGCAGTTTATGGGAGGAAAATGAAAAACTGTTTTTT.

The chain carries TRBV19 and TRBJ1-4; 7 positions match TRBD1. In germline, CDR1 is LNHDA, CDR2 SQIVND (reference sequence). V shed 6 bases and J 0 bases; nucleotides not matched to a gene: 10. The CDR3 runs 17 residues. In DNA form, the CDR3 reads TGTGCCAGTAGCAGGCAGGGACAGCGTACAACTAATGAAAAACTGTTTTTT. This gives the protein CASSRQGQRTTNEKLFF.

This chain joins TRBV28 and TRBJ1-1; TRBD1 is a possible D gene (5 bases). V was trimmed by 4 bases and J by 7 bases, leaving 10 bases between them. The CDR3 totals 12 residues. The germline CDR1 and CDR2 sequences are MDHEN and SYDVKM. This CDR3 is CASSWGELEAFF. The CDR3 nucleotides read TGTGCCAGCAGTTGGGGGGAACTTGAAGCTTTCTTT.

The rearrangement uses TRBV28 and TRBJ1-5; no firm D call. The CDR3 has 16 residues. The V end lost 3 bases, the J end lost 0 bases, and 12 bases lay between the germline ends. Germline V CDR1 and CDR2: MDHEN, SYDVKM. CDR3 sequence (DNA): TGTGCCAGCAGTTTTCACGAGGGTAATAGCAATCAGCCCCAGCATTTT. It encodes CASSFHEGNSNQPQHF.

Here the CDR3 DNA reads TGTGCCAGCACTACCAGGACCCACCAAGAGACCCAGTACTTC. It encodes CASTTRTHQETQYF. The chain joins TRBV6-5 to TRBJ2-5; the D is unclear. CDR1 is MNHEY, CDR2 SVGAGI, per germline. The CDR3 has 14 residues. V was pared by 7 bases and J by 0 bases, with 12 bases between.

The CDR3: CASSESRENTGELFF. The DNA for the CDR3 is TGTGCCAGCAGTGAAAGCAGGGAGAACACCGGGGAGCTGTTTTTT. J is TRBJ2-2 and V is TRBV6-4, with D maybe TRBD1 (5 bases). V was pared by 3 bases and J by 1 base, with 9 bases between. The CDR3 spans 15 residues. The V gene's germline CDR1 is MRHNA and CDR2 SNTAGT.

The gene calls are TRBV28 and TRBJ2-3; 11 bases are a match to TRBD2. Losses at the gene ends were 4 bases for V and 3 bases for J; bases not matched to a gene: 9. The CDR3 is made up of 17 amino acids. Germline CDR1 MDHEN, CDR2 SYDVKM. The CDR3 bases are TGTGCCAGCAGTTCCACTAGCGGGAGAAGTGAGACAGATACGCAGTATTTT. Translating gives CASSSTSGRSETDTQYF. The full variable domain, with the rest looked up from reference TRBV28 and TRBJ2-3, is DVKVTQSSRYLVKRTGEKVFLECVQDMDHENMFWYRQDPGLGLRLIYFSYDVKMKEKGDIPEGYSVSREKKERFSLILESASTNQTSMYLCASSSTSGRSETDTQYFGPGTRLTVL.

A few counts support this clone. V is TRBV12-3 or TRBV12-4 and J is TRBJ1-1; a weak D match, TRBD1 (5 bases). This CDR3 has 13 residues. The germline V and J ends were trimmed by 3 bases and 6 bases, with 11 bases remaining between them. CDR3 sequence reads: CASSFGGTAEAFF. As DNA, the CDR3 is TGTGCCAGCAGTTTTGGGGGGACGGCTGAAGCTTTCTTT.

The chain joins TRBV6-6 to TRBJ2-7; TRBD2 matches 12 bases. This CDR3 is 14 amino acids long. Germline CDR1 reads MNHNY; CDR2 reads SVGAGI (reference sequence). The trim removed 6 bases at V and 3 bases at J, leaving 3 bases unmatched. The CDR3: CASRKLAGGYEQYF. For the CDR3, the DNA is TGTGCCAGCAGAAAACTAGCGGGGGGCTACGAGCAGTACTTC.

The V call is TRBV6-6, the J call TRBJ2-5, with TRBD1 matching over 8 bases. This CDR3 region has 16 residues. V shed 5 bases and J 2 bases; nucleotides not matched to a gene: 10. Germline V lookup: CDR1 MNHNY, CDR2 SVGAGI (reference sequence). The DNA for the CDR3 is TGTGCCAGCAGTAGGGACAGGACCATGTTACAAGAGACCCAGTACTTC. Amino acid sequence: CASSRDRTMLQETQYF.

The chain uses TRBV9 and TRBJ1-2; D is undetermined. Germline CDR1 reads SGDLS; CDR2 reads YYNGEE. CDR3 size: 14 residues. Trimming stripped 0 bases from V and 5 bases from J, with 11 bases between. CDR3 DNA: TGTGCCAGCAGCGTAGATACCACAGCATATGGCTACACCTTC. This codes for CASSVDTTAYGYTF.

This sequence joins TRBV5-1 and TRBJ1-2; maybe TRBD1 (5 bases). The germline gives CDR1 SGHRS, CDR2 YFSETQ. The CDR3 is made up of 16 amino acids. Trimming took 4 bases from V and 1 from J, leaving 17 bases between them. Here the CDR3 reads CASSPGREVGNYGYTF. The DNA of the CDR3 is TGCGCCAGCAGCCCTGGCAGGGAGGTTGGTAACTATGGCTACACCTTC.

The chain uses TRBV19 and TRBJ1-5; unclear D gene. Trimming removed 0 bases at V and 9 bases at J, with 9 bases between. From germline, CDR1 is LNHDA and CDR2 SQIVND (reference sequence). This CDR3 region has 13 residues. In nucleotides, the CDR3 is TGTGCCAGTAGTATAGATCCAGAAATGCCCCAGCATTTT. This gives the protein CASSIDPEMPQHF. The variable domain in full, with the rest retrieved from reference TRBV19 and TRBJ1-5, is DGGITQSPKYLFRKEGQNVTLSCEQNLNHDAMYWYRQDPGQGLRLIYYSQIVNDFQKGDIAEGYSVSREKKESFPLTVTSAQKNPTAFYLCASSIDPEMPQHFGDGTRLSIL.

The V call is TRBV6-5, the J call TRBJ2-7; D may be TRBD1 or TRBD2 (7 bases each). Germline V gene sequence: CDR1 MNHEY, CDR2 SVGAGI. The CDR3 contains 15 residues. Trimming took 6 bases from V and 0 from J, leaving 15 bases between them. The CDR3 loop reads CASRGGTASSYEQYF. CDR3 coding DNA: TGTGCCAGCAGGGGAGGGACAGCATCCTCCTACGAGCAGTACTTC.

CDR3 bases: TGCGCCAGCAGTGGACAAAGGGAAACTGAAGCTTTCTTT. Translation: CASSGQRETEAFF. The chain employs TRBV10-1 and TRBJ1-1; unclear D gene. Germline V gene data show CDR1 as WNHNN and CDR2 as SYGVQD (reference sequence). This CDR3 is built from 13 residues. Trimming left V 4 bases short and J 5 bases short, with 11 bases between.

This clone was detected a few times. The J gene is TRBJ2-7, the V gene TRBV5-1, with D perhaps matching TRBD1 or TRBD2 (6 bases each). The CDR3 is 15 residues long. CDR1 SGHRS and CDR2 YFSETQ come from the germline V gene. With 5 bases removed from V and 4 bases from J, the gap between germline ends came to 19 bases. In DNA form, the CDR3 reads TGCGCCAGCAGTTCAGGGGCGGCGGGGAATTACGAGCAGTACTTC. It yields the protein CASSSGAAGNYEQYF.

The chain couples TRBV3-1 (or the pseudogene TRBV3-2) to TRBJ1-2, with D unresolved. This CDR3 contains 15 residues. Trimming pared 4 bases from V and 4 bases from J, leaving 16 bases between. From germline, CDR1 is LGHDT and CDR2 YNNKEL (reference sequence). CDR3 loop: CASSPDVRTGYGYTF. CDR3 nucleotide sequence: TGTGCCAGCAGCCCCGACGTTCGGACGGGCTATGGCTACACCTTC.

V and J are TRBV5-6 and TRBJ1-2; unclear D gene. Germline V gene sequence: CDR1 SGHDT, CDR2 YYEEEE. There are 14 residues in the CDR3. Trimming left V 3 bases short and J 3 bases short, with 12 bases between. For the CDR3, the DNA is TGTGCCAGCAGCTCAGCCCACGGTGACTATGGCTACACCTTC. Protein: CASSSAHGDYGYTF.

V is TRBV5-6 and J is TRBJ1-1; no clear D. V lost 0 bases to trimming and J lost 0 bases, with 6 bases between them. Germline V gene lookup returns CDR1 SGHDT and CDR2 YYEEEE. CDR3 length: 14 amino acids. CDR3 nucleotide sequence: TGTGCCAGCAGCTTGGGCAGCCTGAACACTGAAGCTTTCTTT. Its translation is CASSLGSLNTEAFF.

The genes are TRBV29-1 and TRBJ1-1; 8 positions match TRBD1. Looked up from germline, CDR1 is SQVTM and CDR2 is ANQGSEA. This CDR3 has 13 residues. Germline trimming cut 7 bases from V and 3 bases from J; bases unmatched to any gene: 7. CDR3 nucleotides: TGCAGCGCAGAGGACAGGGCAGACACTGAAGCTTTCTTT. It codes for CSAEDRADTEAFF.

The chain has TRBV7-2 and TRBJ2-3, with unresolved D. Germline V lookup: CDR1 SGHTA, CDR2 FQGNSA. CDR3 length: 13 residues. V gave up 4 bases and J gave up 2 bases, with 7 bases separating them. CDR3 DNA sequence: TGTGCCAGCAGCTCCCCTTACACAGATACGCAGTATTTT. It codes for CASSSPYTDTQYF.